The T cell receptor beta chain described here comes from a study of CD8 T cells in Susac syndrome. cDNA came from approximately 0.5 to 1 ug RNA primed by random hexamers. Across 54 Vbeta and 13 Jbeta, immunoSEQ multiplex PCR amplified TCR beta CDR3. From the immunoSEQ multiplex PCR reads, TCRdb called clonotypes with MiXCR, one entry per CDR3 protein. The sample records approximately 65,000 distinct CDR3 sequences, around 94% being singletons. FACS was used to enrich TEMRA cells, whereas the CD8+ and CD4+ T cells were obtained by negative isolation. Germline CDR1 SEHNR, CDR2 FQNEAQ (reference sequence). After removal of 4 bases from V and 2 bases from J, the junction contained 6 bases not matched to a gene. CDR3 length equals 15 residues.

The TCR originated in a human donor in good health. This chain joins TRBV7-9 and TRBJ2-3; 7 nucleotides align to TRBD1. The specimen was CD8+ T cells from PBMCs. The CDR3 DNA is TGTGCCAGCAGCTACCGGGACAGAGTCACAGATACGCAGTATTTT. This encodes CASSYRDRVTDTQYF. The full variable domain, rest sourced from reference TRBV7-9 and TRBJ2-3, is DTGVSQNPRHKITKRGQNVTFRCDPISEHNRLYWYRQTLGQGPEFLTYFQNEAQLEKSRLLSDRFSAERPKGSFSTLEIQRTEQGDSAMYLCASSYRDRVTDTQYFGPGTRLTVL.